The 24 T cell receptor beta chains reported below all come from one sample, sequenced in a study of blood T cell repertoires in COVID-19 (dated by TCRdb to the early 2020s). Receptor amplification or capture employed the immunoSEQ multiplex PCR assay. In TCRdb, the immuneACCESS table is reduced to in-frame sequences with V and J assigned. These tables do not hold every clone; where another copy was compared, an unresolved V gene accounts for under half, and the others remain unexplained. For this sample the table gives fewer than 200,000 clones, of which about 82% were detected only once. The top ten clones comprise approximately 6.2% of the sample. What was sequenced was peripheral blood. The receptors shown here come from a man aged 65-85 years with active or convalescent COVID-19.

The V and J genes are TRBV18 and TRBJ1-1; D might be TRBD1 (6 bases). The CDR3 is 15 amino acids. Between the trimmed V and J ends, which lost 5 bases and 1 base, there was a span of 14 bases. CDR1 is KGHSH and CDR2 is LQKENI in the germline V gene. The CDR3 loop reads CASSNSGHSNTEAFF. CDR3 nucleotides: TGTGCCAGCTCAAACTCGGGACACTCGAACACTGAAGCTTTCTTT.

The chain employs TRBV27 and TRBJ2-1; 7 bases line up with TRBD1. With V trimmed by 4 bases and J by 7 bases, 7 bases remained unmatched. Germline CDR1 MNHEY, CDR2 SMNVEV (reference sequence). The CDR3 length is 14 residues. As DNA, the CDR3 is TGTGCCAGCAGTTATGTAGGGGGCTCGAATGAGCAGTTCTTC. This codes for CASSYVGGSNEQFF.

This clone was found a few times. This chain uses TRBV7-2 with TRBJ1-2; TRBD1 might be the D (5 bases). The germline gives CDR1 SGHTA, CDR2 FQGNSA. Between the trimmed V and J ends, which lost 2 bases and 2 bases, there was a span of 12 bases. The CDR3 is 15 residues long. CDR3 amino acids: CASSLWWDSNYGYTF. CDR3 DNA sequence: TGTGCCAGCAGCTTATGGTGGGACTCAAACTATGGCTACACCTTC.

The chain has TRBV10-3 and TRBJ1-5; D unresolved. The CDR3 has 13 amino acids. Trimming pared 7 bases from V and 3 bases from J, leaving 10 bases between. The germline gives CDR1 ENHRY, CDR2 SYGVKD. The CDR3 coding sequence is TGTGCCATCAATCCACAGCCCAATCAGCCCCAGCATTTT. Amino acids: CAINPQPNQPQHF.

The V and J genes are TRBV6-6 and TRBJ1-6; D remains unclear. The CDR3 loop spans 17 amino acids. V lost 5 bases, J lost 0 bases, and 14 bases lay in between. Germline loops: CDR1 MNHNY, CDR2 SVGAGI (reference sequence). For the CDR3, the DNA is TGTGCCAGCAGTCTGAGCTCAAGAGTCTCCTATAATTCACCCCTCCACTTT. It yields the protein CASSLSSRVSYNSPLHF.

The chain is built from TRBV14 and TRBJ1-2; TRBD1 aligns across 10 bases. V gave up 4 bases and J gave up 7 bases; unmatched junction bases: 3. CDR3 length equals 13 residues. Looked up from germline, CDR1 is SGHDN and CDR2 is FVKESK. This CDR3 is CASSRQGASGYTF. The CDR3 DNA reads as TGTGCCAGCAGCCGACAGGGGGCTAGTGGCTACACCTTC.

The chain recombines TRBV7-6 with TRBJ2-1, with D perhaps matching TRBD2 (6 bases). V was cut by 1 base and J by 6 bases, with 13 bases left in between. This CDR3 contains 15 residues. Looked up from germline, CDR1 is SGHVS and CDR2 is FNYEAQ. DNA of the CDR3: TGTGCCAGCAGCTTAGGGGGAGCTAGCGCCAATGAGCAGTTCTTC. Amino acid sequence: CASSLGGASANEQFF.

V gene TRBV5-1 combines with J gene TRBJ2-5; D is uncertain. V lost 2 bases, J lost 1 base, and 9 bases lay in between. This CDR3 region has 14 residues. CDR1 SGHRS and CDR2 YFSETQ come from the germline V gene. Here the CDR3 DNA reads TGCGCCAGCAGCTTAACAGTAGGCCAAGAGACCCAGTACTTC. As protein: CASSLTVGQETQYF.

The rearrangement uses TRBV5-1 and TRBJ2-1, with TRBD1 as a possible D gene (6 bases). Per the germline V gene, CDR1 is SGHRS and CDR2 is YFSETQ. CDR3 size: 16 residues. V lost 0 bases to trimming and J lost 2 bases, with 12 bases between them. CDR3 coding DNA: TGCGCCAGCAGCTTGGCCGCCGGACAGCCCTACAATGAGCAGTTCTTC. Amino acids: CASSLAAGQPYNEQFF.

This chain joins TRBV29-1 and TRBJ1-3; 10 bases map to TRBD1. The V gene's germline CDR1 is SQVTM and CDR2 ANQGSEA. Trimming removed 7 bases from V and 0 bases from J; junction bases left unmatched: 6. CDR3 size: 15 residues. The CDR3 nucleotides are TGCAGCGCTGGGGACAGGGGTTACTCTGGAAACACCATATATTTT. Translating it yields CSAGDRGYSGNTIYF.

The CDR3 DNA reads TGTGCCTGGAGCGAGTTGGGGCAAGGCCGTTACACTGAAGCTTTCTTT. This codes for CAWSELGQGRYTEAFF. The chain uses TRBV30 and TRBJ1-1; tentative D call: TRBD1 (5 bases). Germline V CDR1 and CDR2: GTSNPN, SVGIG (reference sequence). The germline V and J ends were trimmed by 3 bases and 3 bases, with 20 bases remaining between them. CDR3 length: 16 residues.

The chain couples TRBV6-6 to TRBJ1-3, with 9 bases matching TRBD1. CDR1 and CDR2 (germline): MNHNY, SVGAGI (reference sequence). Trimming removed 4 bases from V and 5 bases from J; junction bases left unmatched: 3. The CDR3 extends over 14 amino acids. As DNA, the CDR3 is TGTGCCAGCAGTTGGGACAGGGCGAGAAACACCATATATTTT. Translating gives CASSWDRARNTIYF.

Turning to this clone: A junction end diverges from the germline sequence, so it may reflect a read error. The CDR3 spells CASRQDSFPGANVLTF. Here the CDR3 DNA reads TGTGCCAGCAGGCAAGACAGTTTCCCTGGGGCCAACGTCCTGACTTTC. The chain recombines TRBV3-1 (or the pseudogene TRBV3-2) with TRBJ2-6, with D tentatively TRBD1 (5 bases). This CDR3 is built from 16 residues. CDR1 is LGHDT and CDR2 is YNNKEL in the germline V gene (reference sequence).

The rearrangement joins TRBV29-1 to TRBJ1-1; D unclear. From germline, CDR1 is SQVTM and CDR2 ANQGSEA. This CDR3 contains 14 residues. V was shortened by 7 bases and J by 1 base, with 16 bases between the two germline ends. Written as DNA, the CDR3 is TGCAGCGCCGGGGAAGGGAGGCCGAACACTGAAGCTTTCTTT. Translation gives CSAGEGRPNTEAFF. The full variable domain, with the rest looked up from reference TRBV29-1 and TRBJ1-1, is SAVISQKPSRDICQRGTSLTIQCQVDSQVTMMFWYRQQPGQSLTLIATANQGSEATYESGFVIDKFPISRPNLTFSTLTVSNMSPEDSSIYLCSAGEGRPNTEAFFGQGTRLTVV.

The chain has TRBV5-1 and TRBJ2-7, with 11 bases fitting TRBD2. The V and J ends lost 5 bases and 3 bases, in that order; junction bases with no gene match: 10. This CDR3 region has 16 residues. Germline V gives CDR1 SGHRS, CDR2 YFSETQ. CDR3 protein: CASSPSSGGTYYEQYF. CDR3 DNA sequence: TGCGCCAGCAGTCCTTCTAGCGGGGGGACGTACTACGAGCAGTACTTC.

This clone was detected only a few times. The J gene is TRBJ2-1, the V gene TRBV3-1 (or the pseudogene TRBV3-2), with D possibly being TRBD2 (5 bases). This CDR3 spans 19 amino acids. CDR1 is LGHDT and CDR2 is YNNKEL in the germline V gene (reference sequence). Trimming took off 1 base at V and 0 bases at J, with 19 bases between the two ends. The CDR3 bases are TGTGCCAGCAGCCAAGGGCTTTTGCGAGCGGCGGCCTCCTACAATGAGCAGTTCTTC. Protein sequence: CASSQGLLRAAASYNEQFF.

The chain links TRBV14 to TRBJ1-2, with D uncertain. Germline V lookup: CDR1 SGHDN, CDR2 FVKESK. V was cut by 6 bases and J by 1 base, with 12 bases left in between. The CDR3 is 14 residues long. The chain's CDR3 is CASSRDGNNYGYTF. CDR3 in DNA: TGTGCCAGCAGTCGCGACGGGAATAACTATGGCTACACCTTC.

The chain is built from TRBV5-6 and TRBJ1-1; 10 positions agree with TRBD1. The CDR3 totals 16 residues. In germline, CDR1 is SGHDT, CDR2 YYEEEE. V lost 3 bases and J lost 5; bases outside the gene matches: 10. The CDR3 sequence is CASSWRDRGRETEAFF. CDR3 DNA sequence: TGTGCCAGCAGCTGGAGGGACAGGGGAAGAGAGACTGAAGCTTTCTTT.

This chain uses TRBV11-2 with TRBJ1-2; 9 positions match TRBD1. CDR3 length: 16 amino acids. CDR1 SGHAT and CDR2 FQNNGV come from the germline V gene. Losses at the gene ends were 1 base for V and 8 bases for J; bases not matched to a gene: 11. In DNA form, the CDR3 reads TGTGCCAGCAGCTTAGCGTCCACTGGACAGGGGAGCGGCTACACCTTC. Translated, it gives CASSLASTGQGSGYTF.

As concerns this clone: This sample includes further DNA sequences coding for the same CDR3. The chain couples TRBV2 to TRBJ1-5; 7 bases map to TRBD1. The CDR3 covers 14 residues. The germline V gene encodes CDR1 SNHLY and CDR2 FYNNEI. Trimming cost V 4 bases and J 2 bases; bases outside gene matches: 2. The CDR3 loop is CASSGGGRNQPQHF. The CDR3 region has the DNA TGTGCCAGCAGTGGAGGGGGCCGCAATCAGCCCCAGCATTTT.

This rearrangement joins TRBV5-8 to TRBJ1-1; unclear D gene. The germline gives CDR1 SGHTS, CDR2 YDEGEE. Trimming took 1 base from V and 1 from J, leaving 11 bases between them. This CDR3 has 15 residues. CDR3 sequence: CASSLFLSSNTEAFF. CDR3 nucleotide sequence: TGTGCCAGCAGCTTGTTTCTGTCTTCGAACACTGAAGCTTTCTTT.

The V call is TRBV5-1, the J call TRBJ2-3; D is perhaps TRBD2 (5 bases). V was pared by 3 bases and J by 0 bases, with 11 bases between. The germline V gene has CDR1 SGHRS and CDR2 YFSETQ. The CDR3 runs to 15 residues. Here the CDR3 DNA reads TGCGCCAGCAGCTCCCCGGGGAGTAGCACAGATACGCAGTATTTT. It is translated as CASSSPGSSTDTQYF. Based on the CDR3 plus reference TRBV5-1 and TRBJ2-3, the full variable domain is KAGVTQTPRYLIKTRGQQVTLSCSPISGHRSVSWYQQTPGQGLQFLFEYFSETQRNKGNFPGRFSGRQFSNSRSEMNVSTLELGDSALYLCASSSPGSSTDTQYFGPGTRLTVL.

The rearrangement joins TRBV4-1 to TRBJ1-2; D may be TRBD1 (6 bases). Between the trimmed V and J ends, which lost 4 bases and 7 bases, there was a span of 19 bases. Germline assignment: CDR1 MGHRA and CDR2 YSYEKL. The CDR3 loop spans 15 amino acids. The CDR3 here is CASSRTADSYGGYTF. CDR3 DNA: TGCGCCAGCAGCCGAACGGCGGACAGCTATGGTGGCTACACCTTC.

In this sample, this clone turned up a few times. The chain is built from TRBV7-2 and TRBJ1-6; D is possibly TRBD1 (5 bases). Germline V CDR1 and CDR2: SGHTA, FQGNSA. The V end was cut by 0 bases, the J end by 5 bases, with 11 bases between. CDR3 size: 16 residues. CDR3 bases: TGTGCCAGCAGCTTAGCGGGGCGGGGAAATAATTCACCCCTCCACTTT. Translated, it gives CASSLAGRGNNSPLHF.